The 4 T cell receptor beta chains given below trace back to one sample, sequenced in a study of blood T cell repertoires in COVID-19. The assay was immunoSEQ multiplex PCR, and TCRdb's table has in-frame clones only and misses some. The sample includes 100,000 to 130,000 clones, around 92% of them seen just once. The sample comprised peripheral blood. Source of these receptors: a man aged 40-49 years with active or convalescent COVID-19.

The chain carries TRBV5-8 and TRBJ2-1; D gene unclear. This CDR3 is 15 amino acids long. Trimming took off 0 bases at V and 0 bases at J, with 7 bases between the two ends. Per the germline V gene, CDR1 is SGHTS and CDR2 is YDEGEE. This CDR3 is CASSLGRSSYNEQFF. The CDR3 coding sequence is TGTGCCAGCAGCTTGGGTAGGAGCTCCTACAATGAGCAGTTCTTC.

A remark on this clone: In the same sample, other DNA sequences code for this CDR3. This chain links TRBV7-3 with TRBJ2-5; tentative D call: TRBD1 (5 bases). This CDR3 is built from 13 residues. V lost 3 bases and J lost 2, with 7 bases in between. Per germline, CDR1 SGHTA and CDR2 FQGTGA. The CDR3 DNA reads as TGTGCCAGCAGCTTCGACAGTCAAGAGACCCAGTACTTC. Translation: CASSFDSQETQYF.

The J gene is TRBJ2-3, the V gene TRBV19; tentative D call: TRBD2 (5 bases). Germline-derived CDR1 and CDR2 are LNHDA and SQIVND (reference sequence). The CDR3 totals 14 residues. V was trimmed by 6 bases and J by 2 bases, leaving 12 bases between them. CDR3 amino acids: CASSPFSATDTQYF. CDR3 bases: TGTGCCAGTAGCCCTTTTAGCGCCACAGATACGCAGTATTTT.

The chain uses TRBV4-2 and TRBJ2-3; a possible D gene is TRBD2 (5 bases). The germline gives CDR1 LGHNA, CDR2 YNFKEQ. Deletions cut 0 bases from V and 1 base from J, with 11 bases between. This CDR3 has 16 amino acids. CDR3 in DNA: TGTGCCAGCAGCCAAGATAGGAGCGGCCGCACAGATACGCAGTATTTT. This gives the protein CASSQDRSGRTDTQYF.